One sample yielded the 10 T cell receptor beta chains listed below, sequenced in a study of shared clonotypes between healthy human individuals. The data were produced by immunoSEQ multiplex PCR, yet TCRdb's version contains in-frame clones alone and is incomplete. The table records 2 million to 2.5 million clones, around 93% of them present only once. The sample was naive CD4+ T cells from PBMCs. The subset is: CD45RA+ positively selected. The receptor source for this set is a man between 18 and 29 years old in good health. Some clones in this sample may be carry-over from other donors' samples.

The V call is TRBV19, the J call TRBJ1-1; possibly TRBD1 for D (6 bases). V shed 5 bases and J shed 0 bases, with 13 bases lying between them. This CDR3 has 15 residues. Germline V gene lookup returns CDR1 LNHDA and CDR2 SQIVND (reference sequence). The CDR3 loop is CASSRSWTVNTEAFF. The CDR3 DNA reads TGTGCCAGTAGTCGAAGCTGGACAGTGAACACTGAAGCTTTCTTT.

On this clone: The sample carries other DNA sequences with the same CDR3. The chain joins TRBV20-1 to TRBJ1-2; D call uncertain. CDR3 length equals 11 residues. V lost 1 base and J lost 5, with 5 bases in between. Germline CDR1 reads DFQATT; CDR2 reads SNEGSKA (reference sequence). The CDR3 region is CSARADYGYTF. The CDR3 coding sequence is TGCAGTGCTAGAGCCGATTATGGCTACACCTTC.

This clone occurred once. The rearrangement links TRBV28 to TRBJ2-7; D remains unclear. The CDR3 length is 15 residues. Trimming left V 3 bases short and J 2 bases short, with 14 bases between. The germline V gene has CDR1 MDHEN and CDR2 SYDVKM. CDR3 bases: TGTGCCAGCAGTTTGTCCGGGCCCAGTCCCTACGAGCAGTACTTC. Encoded protein: CASSLSGPSPYEQYF.

This clone was recorded a few times. The chain recombines TRBV5-4 with TRBJ1-2; D not resolved. The CDR3 extends over 14 amino acids. Trimming pared 1 base from V and 1 base from J, leaving 8 bases between. Germline CDR1 SGHNT, CDR2 YYREEE (reference sequence). The CDR3 region is CASSLNDINYGYTF. In DNA, the CDR3 is TGTGCCAGCAGCTTGAACGACATTAACTATGGCTACACCTTC.

This clone was recorded a few times. This chain connects TRBV2 to TRBJ1-2; D is unresolved. The CDR3 spans 12 residues. Germline V gene data show CDR1 as SNHLY and CDR2 as FYNNEI. Trimming took off 3 bases at V and 4 bases at J, with 6 bases between the two ends. The CDR3 DNA is TGTGCCAGCAGTGATCGGGTCTATGGCTACACCTTC. Translation gives CASSDRVYGYTF.

The chain combines TRBV19 with TRBJ2-3; possibly TRBD2 for D (6 bases). Germline CDR1 LNHDA, CDR2 SQIVND (reference sequence). V was pared by 5 bases and J by 3 bases, with 18 bases between. The CDR3 covers 16 residues. The CDR3 coding sequence is TGTGCCAGTAGTTCTCGACGGAGTAGCGGTACAGATACGCAGTATTTT. Translating gives CASSSRRSSGTDTQYF.

This chain joins TRBV5-1 and TRBJ2-7, with D possibly being TRBD1 or TRBD2 (5 bases each). The V and J ends lost 4 bases and 2 bases respectively, with 19 bases between them. The CDR3 runs to 16 residues. Per germline, CDR1 SGHRS and CDR2 YFSETQ. This CDR3 reads CASSSSTGTAAYEQYF. In nucleotides, the CDR3 is TGCGCCAGCAGCAGCAGTACCGGGACCGCAGCCTACGAGCAGTACTTC.

This chain uses TRBV5-1 with TRBJ2-4; 10 nucleotides align to TRBD2. This CDR3 contains 16 residues. The ends lost 3 bases at V and 0 bases at J; junction bases unmatched: 3. The germline CDR1 and CDR2 sequences are SGHRS and YFSETQ. The DNA of the CDR3 is TGCGCCAGCAGCTCCTCTAGCGGGGGAGCCAAAAACATTCAGTACTTC. Translated: CASSSSSGGAKNIQYF.

The CDR3 loop is CASSEVRVTEAFF. For the CDR3, the DNA is TGTGCCAGCAGTGAAGTAAGGGTCACTGAAGCTTTCTTT. This chain connects TRBV6-1 to TRBJ1-1; D unclear. Germline CDR1 and CDR2: MNHNS and SASEGT. Deletions cut 1 base from V and 4 bases from J, with 7 bases between. The CDR3 has 13 residues.

Remarks on this clone: Other DNA sequences of this sample code for an identical CDR3. V gene TRBV6-1 combines with J gene TRBJ2-7; a possible D gene is TRBD1 (5 bases). The CDR3 consists of 13 residues. V lost 2 bases to trimming and J lost 3 bases, with 8 bases between them. Germline loops: CDR1 MNHNS, CDR2 SASEGT. CDR3 sequence reads: CASSEQGSYEQYF. As DNA, the CDR3 is TGTGCCAGCAGTGAACAGGGAAGCTACGAGCAGTACTTC.